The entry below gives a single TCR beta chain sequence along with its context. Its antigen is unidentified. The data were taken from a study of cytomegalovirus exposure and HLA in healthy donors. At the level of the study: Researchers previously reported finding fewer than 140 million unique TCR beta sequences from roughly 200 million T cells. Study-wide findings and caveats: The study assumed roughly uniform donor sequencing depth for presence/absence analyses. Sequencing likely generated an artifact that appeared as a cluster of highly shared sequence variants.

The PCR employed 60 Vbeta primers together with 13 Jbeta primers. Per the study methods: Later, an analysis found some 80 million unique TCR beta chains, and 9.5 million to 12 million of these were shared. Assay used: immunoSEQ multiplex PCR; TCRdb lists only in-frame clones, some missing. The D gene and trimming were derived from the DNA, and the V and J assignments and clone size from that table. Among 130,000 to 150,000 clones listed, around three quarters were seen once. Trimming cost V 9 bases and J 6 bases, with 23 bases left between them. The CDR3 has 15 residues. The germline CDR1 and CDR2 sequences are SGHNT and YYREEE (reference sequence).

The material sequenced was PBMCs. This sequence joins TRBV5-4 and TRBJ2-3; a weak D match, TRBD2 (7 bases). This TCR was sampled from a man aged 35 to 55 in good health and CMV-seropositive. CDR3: CATRGPGLPFDTQYF. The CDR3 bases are TGTGCCACCAGGGGCCCGGGACTACCGTTCGATACGCAGTATTTT.